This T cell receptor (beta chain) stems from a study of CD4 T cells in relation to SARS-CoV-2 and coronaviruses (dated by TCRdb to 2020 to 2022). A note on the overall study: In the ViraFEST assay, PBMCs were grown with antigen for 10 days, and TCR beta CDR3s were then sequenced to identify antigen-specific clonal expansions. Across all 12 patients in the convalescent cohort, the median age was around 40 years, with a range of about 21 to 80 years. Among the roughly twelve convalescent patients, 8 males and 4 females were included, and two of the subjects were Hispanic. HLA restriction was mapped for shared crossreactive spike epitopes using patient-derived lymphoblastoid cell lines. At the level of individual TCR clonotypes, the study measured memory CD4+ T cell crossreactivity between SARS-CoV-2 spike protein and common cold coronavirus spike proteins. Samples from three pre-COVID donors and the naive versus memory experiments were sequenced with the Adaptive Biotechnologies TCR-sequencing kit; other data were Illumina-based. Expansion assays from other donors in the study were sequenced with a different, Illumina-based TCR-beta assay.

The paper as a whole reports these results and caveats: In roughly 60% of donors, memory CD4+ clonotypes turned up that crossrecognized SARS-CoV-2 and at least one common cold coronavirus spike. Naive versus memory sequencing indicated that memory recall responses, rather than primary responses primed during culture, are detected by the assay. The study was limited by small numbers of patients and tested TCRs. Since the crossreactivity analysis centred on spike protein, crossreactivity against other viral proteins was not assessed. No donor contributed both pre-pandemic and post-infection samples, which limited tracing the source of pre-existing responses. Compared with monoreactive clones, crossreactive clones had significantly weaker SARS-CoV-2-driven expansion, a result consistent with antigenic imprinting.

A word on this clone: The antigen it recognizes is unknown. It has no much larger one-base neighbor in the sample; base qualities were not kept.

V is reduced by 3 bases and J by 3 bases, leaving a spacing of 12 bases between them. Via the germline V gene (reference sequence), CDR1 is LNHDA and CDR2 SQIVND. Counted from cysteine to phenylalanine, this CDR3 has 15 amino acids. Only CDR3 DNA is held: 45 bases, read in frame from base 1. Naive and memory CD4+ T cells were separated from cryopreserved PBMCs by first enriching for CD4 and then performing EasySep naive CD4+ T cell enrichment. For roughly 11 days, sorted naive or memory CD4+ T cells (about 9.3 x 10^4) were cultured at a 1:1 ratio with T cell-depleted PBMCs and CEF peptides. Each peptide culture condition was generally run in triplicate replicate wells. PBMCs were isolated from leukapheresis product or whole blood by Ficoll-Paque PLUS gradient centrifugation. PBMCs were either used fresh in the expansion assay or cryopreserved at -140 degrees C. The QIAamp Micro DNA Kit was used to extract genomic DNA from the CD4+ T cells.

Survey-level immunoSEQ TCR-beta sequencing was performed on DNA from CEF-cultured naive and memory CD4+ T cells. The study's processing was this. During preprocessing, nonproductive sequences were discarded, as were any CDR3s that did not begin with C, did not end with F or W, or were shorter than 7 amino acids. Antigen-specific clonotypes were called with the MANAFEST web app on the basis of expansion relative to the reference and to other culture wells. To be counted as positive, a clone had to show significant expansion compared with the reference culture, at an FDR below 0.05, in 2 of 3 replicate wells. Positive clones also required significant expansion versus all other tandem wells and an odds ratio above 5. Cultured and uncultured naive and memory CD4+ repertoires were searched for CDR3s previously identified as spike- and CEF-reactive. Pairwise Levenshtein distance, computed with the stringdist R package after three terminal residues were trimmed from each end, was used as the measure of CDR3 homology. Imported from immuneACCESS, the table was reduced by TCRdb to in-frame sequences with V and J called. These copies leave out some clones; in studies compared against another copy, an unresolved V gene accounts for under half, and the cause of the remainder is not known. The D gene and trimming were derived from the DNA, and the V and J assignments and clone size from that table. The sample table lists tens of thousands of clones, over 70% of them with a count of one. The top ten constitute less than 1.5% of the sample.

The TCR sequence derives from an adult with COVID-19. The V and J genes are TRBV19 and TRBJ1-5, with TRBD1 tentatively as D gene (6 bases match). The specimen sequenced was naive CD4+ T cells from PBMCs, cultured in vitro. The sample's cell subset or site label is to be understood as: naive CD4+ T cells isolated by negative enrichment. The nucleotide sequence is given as TGTGCCAGTAGTATCGGAGGGGGGACCAATCAGCCCCAGCATTTT. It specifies CASSIGGGTNQPQHF. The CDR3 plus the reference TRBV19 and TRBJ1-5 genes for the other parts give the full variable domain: DGGITQSPKYLFRKEGQNVTLSCEQNLNHDAMYWYRQDPGQGLRLIYYSQIVNDFQKGDIAEGYSVSREKKESFPLTVTSAQKNPTAFYLCASSIGGGTNQPQHFGDGTRLSIL.